This TCR beta chain stems from a study of shared clonotypes between healthy human individuals. Whole-study findings and limits: Represented genetic and exposure-history diversity was restricted by having few donors.

A word on this clone: Its antigen is still unknown.

Each cell subset's genomic DNA was divided evenly among several immunoSEQ plates. Authors' processing steps: Filtering of immunoSEQ junctional sequences could not match full-length read filtering. The assay was immunoSEQ multiplex PCR, and TCRdb's table has in-frame clones only and misses some. Clonal size and the V and J genes are those of that table, whereas D and trimming came from the DNA. The sample yields about 87,000 clones, 40% to 55% seen once. V lost 1 base to trimming and J lost 0 bases, with 5 bases between them. CDR3 length equals 14 residues. Per the germline V gene, CDR1 is SGHNT and CDR2 is YYREEE (reference sequence).

This sequence originates from a woman between 40 and 55 years old in good health. Some clones in this sample may be carry-over from other donors' samples. The J gene is TRBJ2-1, the V gene TRBV5-4; unclear D gene. The sequencing sample was made of PBMCs. For the CDR3, the DNA is TGTGCCAGCAGCTTGATCGGCTCCTACAATGAGCAGTTCTTC. Translating it yields CASSLIGSYNEQFF.